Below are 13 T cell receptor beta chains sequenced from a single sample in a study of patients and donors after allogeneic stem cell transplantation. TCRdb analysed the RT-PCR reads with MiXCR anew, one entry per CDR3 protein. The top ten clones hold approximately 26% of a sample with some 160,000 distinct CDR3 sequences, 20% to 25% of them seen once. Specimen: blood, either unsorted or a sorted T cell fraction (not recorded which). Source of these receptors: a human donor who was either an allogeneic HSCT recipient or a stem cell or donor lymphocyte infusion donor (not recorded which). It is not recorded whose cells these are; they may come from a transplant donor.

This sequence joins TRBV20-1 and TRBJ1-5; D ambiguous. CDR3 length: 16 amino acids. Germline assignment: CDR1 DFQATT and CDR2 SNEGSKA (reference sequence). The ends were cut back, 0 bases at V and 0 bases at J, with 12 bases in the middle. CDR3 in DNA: TGCAGTGCTAGAGATAGTGACGGGTATAGCAATCAGCCCCAGCATTTT. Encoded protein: CSARDSDGYSNQPQHF.

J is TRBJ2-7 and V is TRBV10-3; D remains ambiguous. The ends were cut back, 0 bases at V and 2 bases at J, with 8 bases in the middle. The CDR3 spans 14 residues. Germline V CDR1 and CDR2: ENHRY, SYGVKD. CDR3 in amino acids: CAISESPETYEQYF. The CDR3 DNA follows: TGTGCCATCAGTGAGTCGCCTGAGACCTACGAGCAGTACTTC.

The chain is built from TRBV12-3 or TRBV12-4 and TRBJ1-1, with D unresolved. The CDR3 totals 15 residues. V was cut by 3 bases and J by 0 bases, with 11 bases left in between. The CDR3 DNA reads TGTGCCAGCAGTTTGGAAGGCTTTTTGAACACTGAAGCTTTCTTT. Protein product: CASSLEGFLNTEAFF.

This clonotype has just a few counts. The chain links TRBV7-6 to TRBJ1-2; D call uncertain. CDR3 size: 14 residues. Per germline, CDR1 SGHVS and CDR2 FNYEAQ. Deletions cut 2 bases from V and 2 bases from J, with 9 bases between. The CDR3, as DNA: TGTGCCAGCAGCTTATTTACGGAGAACTATGGCTACACCTTC. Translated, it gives CASSLFTENYGYTF. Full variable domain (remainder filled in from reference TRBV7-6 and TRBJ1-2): GAGVSQSPRYKVTKRGQDVALRCDPISGHVSLYWYRQALGQGPEFLTYFNYEAQQDKSGLPNDRFSAERPEGSISTLTIQRTEQRDSAMYRCASSLFTENYGYTFGSGTRLTVV.

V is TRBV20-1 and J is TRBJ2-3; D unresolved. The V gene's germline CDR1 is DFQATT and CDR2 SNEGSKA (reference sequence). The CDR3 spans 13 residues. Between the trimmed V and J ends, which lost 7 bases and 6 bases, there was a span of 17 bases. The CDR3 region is CSVPPQVGDTQYF. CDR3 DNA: TGCAGTGTCCCACCGCAGGTGGGGGATACGCAGTATTTT.

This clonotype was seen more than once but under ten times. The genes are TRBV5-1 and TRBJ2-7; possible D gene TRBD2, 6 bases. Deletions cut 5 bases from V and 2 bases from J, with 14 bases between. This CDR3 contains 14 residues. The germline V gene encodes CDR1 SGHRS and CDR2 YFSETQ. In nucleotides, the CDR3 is TGCGCCAGCAGGGAGGGACGGGGAACCTACGAGCAGTACTTC. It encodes CASREGRGTYEQYF.

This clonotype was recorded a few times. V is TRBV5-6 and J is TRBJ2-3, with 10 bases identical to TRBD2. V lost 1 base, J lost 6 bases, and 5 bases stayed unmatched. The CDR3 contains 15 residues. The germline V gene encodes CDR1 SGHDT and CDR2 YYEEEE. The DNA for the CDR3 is TGTGCCAGCAGCTTGACAGCGGGGGGGCCCGATACGCAGTATTTT. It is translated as CASSLTAGGPDTQYF.

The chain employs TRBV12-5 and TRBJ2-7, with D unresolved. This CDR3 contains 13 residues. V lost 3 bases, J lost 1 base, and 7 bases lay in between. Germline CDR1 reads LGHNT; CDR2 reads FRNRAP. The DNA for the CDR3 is TGTGCTAGTGGTTTAGGAACATCCTACGAGCAGTACTTC. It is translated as CASGLGTSYEQYF.

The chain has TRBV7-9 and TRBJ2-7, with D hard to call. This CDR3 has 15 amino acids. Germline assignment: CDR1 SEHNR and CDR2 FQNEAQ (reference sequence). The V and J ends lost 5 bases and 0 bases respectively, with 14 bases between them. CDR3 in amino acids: CASSPTGAYSYEQYF. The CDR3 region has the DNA TGTGCCAGCAGCCCCACCGGTGCATACTCCTACGAGCAGTACTTC.

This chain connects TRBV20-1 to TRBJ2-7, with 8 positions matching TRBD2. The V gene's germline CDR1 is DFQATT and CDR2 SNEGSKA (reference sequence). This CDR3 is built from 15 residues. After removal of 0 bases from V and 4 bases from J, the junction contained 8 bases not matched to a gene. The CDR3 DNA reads TGCAGTGCTAGAGAGTTTCTGCGGGGGGAGTACGAGCAGTACTTC. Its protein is CSAREFLRGEYEQYF.

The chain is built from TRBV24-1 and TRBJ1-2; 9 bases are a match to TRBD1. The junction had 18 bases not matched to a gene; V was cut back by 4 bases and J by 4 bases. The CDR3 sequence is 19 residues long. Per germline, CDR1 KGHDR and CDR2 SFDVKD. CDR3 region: CATSEVRHRGRRQVYGYTF. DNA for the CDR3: TGTGCCACCAGTGAAGTGCGCCACAGGGGGCGCAGGCAGGTCTATGGCTACACCTTC.

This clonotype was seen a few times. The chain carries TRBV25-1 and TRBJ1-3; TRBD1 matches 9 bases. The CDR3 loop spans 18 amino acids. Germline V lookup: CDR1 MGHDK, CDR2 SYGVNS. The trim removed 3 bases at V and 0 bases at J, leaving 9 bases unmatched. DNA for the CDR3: TGTGCCAGCAGTGAGAGGGGGACAGGGCGCCTCTCTGGAAACACCATATATTTT. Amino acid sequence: CASSERGTGRLSGNTIYF. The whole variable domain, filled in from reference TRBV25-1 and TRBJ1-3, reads EADIYQTPRYLVIGTGKKITLECSQTMGHDKMYWYQQDPGMELHLIHYSYGVNSTEKGDLSSESTVSRIRTEHFPLTLESARPSHTSQYLCASSERGTGRLSGNTIYFGEGSWLTVV.

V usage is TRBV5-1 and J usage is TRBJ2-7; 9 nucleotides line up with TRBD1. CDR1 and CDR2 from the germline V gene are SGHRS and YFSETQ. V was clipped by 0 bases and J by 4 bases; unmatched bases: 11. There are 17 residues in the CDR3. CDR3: CASSLVLTGGEVYEQYF. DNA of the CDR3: TGCGCCAGCAGCTTGGTCCTAACAGGGGGCGAGGTTTACGAGCAGTACTTC.